This TCR beta chain was captured in a study of patients and donors after allogeneic stem cell transplantation. CDR3 length: 16 amino acids. V lost 1 base and J lost 5; bases outside the gene matches: 5. TCRdb reprocessed the RT-PCR reads with MiXCR, giving one entry per CDR3 protein. The table has 800,000 to 1,000,000 distinct CDR3 sequences, over 15% seen once. In this sample, this clonotype turned up a few times. V and J are TRBV12-3 or TRBV12-4 and TRBJ2-3; 11 bases map to TRBD2. The source is a human donor who was either an allogeneic HSCT recipient or a stem cell or donor lymphocyte infusion donor (not recorded which). It is not recorded whose cells these are; they may come from a transplant donor. Sequenced input: blood, either unsorted or a sorted T cell fraction (not recorded which). Written as DNA, the CDR3 is TGTGCCAGCAGTTTAGATAGCGGGGGGGCCGGAGATACGCAGTATTTT. Its translation is CASSLDSGGAGDTQYF.